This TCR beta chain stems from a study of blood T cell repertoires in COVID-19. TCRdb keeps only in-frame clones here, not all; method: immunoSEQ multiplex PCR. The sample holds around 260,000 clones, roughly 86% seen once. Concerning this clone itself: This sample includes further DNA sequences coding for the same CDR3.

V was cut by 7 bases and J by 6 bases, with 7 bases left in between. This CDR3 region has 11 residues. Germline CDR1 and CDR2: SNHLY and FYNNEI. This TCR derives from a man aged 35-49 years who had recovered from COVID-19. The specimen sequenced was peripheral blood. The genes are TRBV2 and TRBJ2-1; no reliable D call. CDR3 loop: CASTGLNEQFF. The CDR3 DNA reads TGTGCCAGCACAGGTCTCAATGAGCAGTTCTTC.